These 23 T cell receptor beta chains were sequenced from one sample in a study of beta chain features in type 1 diabetes. Study-wide findings and caveats: All four CD4+ subsets of Type 1 diabetes patients contained TCRB CDR3s that were moderately but significantly shorter.

The sequenced template was cDNA made from the entire isolated RNA. Clones were read by immunoSEQ multiplex PCR, and TCRdb kept only the in-frame ones, dropping some. Of hundreds of thousands of clones in the sample, roughly 13% were seen once. The antigens these receptors bind are not known. Specimen: naive CD4+ T cells from blood. The receptor source for this set is a man between 18 and 35 years old with type 1 diabetes.

The genes are TRBV5-1 and TRBJ2-2; the D gene is possibly TRBD1 (7 bases). Looked up from germline, CDR1 is SGHRS and CDR2 is YFSETQ. The CDR3 consists of 16 residues. Trimming shortened V by 0 bases and J by 5 bases, and 14 bases separated the two germline ends. CDR3 in amino acids: CASSLAGGGSTGELFF. The CDR3 bases are TGCGCCAGCAGCTTGGCCGGAGGGGGCTCAACCGGGGAGCTGTTTTTT.

The rearrangement links TRBV14 to TRBJ1-3; D call uncertain. CDR1 and CDR2 from the germline V gene are SGHDN and FVKESK. This CDR3 contains 12 residues. V was shortened by 5 bases and J by 7 bases, with 9 bases between the two germline ends. The CDR3 protein is CASSNVRNTIYF. CDR3 sequence (DNA): TGTGCCAGCAGCAATGTTCGTAACACCATATATTTT. Complete variable domain (other parts from reference TRBV14 and TRBJ1-3): EAGVTQFPSHSVIEKGQTVTLRCDPISGHDNLYWYRRVMGKEIKFLLHFVKESKQDESGMPNNRFLAERTGGTYSTLKVQPAELEDSGVYFCASSNVRNTIYFGEGSWLTVV.

In its sample, this clone was seen a few times. The chain carries TRBV5-1 and TRBJ1-1; D ambiguous. The V end was cut by 4 bases, the J end by 3 bases, with 10 bases between. The germline gives CDR1 SGHRS, CDR2 YFSETQ. The CDR3 contains 13 residues. As DNA, the CDR3 is TGCGCCAGCAGCCTTTTTTTTGACACTGAAGCTTTCTTT. Its translation is CASSLFFDTEAFF.

This clone was observed a handful of times. The chain joins TRBV6-5 to TRBJ2-7, with 7 bases fitting TRBD1. The CDR3 spans 14 residues. Germline V gene lookup returns CDR1 MNHEY and CDR2 SVGAGI. The trim removed 5 bases at V and 3 bases at J, leaving 7 bases unmatched. The CDR3, as DNA: TGTGCCAGCAGTGGGTCACAGGGGAGCTACGAGCAGTACTTC. It is translated as CASSGSQGSYEQYF.

The chain is built from TRBV27 and TRBJ2-1; 7 bases align to TRBD1. This CDR3 contains 13 residues. J gave up 6 bases and V 7 bases, and 6 bases lay outside the gene matches. CDR1 is MNHEY and CDR2 is SMNVEV in the germline V gene (reference sequence). The CDR3 bases are TGTGCCAGCAAGACAGGGTGGGGCAATGAGCAGTTCTTC. This translates into CASKTGWGNEQFF.

This clone was seen only a few times. J is TRBJ2-2 and V is TRBV19, with a weak D call TRBD2 (6 bases). The CDR3 sequence is 13 residues long. V lost 5 bases, J lost 6 bases, and 10 bases lay in between. CDR1 LNHDA and CDR2 SQIVND come from the germline V gene (reference sequence). The DNA for the CDR3 is TGTGCCAGTAGTTCCTCGGGGGCCGGGGAGCTGTTTTTT. This encodes CASSSSGAGELFF.

The chain recombines TRBV5-1 with TRBJ2-3; TRBD2 matches 11 bases. Germline V gene data show CDR1 as SGHRS and CDR2 as YFSETQ. This CDR3 is 16 amino acids long. Germline trimming cut 0 bases from V and 5 bases from J; bases unmatched to any gene: 5. The CDR3: CASSLVLAGELDTQYF. The CDR3 region has the DNA TGCGCCAGCAGCTTGGTACTAGCGGGGGAATTAGATACGCAGTATTTT.

There are a few counts of this clone. The V gene is TRBV30, the J gene TRBJ1-5; D unclear. Trimming cost V 0 bases and J 0 bases, with 9 bases left between them. The germline gives CDR1 GTSNPN, CDR2 SVGIG (reference sequence). The CDR3 contains 15 residues. CDR3 in DNA: TGTGCCTGGAGTGTACGGCCTTATAGCAATCAGCCCCAGCATTTT. Its protein is CAWSVRPYSNQPQHF.

Only a few counts were recorded for this clone. The chain recombines TRBV7-9 with TRBJ2-3, with D unclear. V lost 3 bases, J lost 3 bases, and 7 bases lay in between. Looked up from germline, CDR1 is SEHNR and CDR2 is FQNEAQ (reference sequence). The CDR3 is made up of 13 amino acids. CDR3 sequence (DNA): TGTGCCAGCAGCTTCAGTGAAACAGATACGCAGTATTTT. It specifies CASSFSETDTQYF.

CDR3 sequence: CSASDLYEQYF. The CDR3 nucleotides read TGCAGTGCTAGCGACCTATACGAGCAGTACTTC. J is TRBJ2-7 and V is TRBV20-1; D is ambiguous. The CDR3 consists of 11 residues. V gave up 3 bases and J gave up 4 bases, with 7 bases separating them. Germline assignment: CDR1 DFQATT and CDR2 SNEGSKA (reference sequence).

This chain uses TRBV27 with TRBJ2-7, with a tentative D call TRBD1 (6 bases). CDR1 is MNHEY, CDR2 SMNVEV, per germline (reference sequence). This CDR3 region has 16 residues. The V end was cut by 7 bases, the J end by 0 bases, with 19 bases between. The CDR3, as DNA: TGTGCCAGCATTACCTCCGGACAGTCGAGCTCCTACGAGCAGTACTTC. Translating gives CASITSGQSSSYEQYF.

The chain is built from TRBV30 and TRBJ1-5; the D gene is possibly TRBD1 (6 bases). CDR1 is GTSNPN, CDR2 SVGIG, per germline (reference sequence). V lost 0 bases to trimming and J lost 5 bases, with 11 bases between them. The length of the CDR3 is 14 residues. The CDR3 region is CAWSVSGADQPQHF. CDR3 DNA: TGTGCCTGGAGTGTATCAGGGGCGGATCAGCCCCAGCATTTT.

This clone was seen more than once but under ten times. The chain recombines TRBV6-4 with TRBJ1-2; D perhaps matches TRBD1 (6 bases). Germline CDR1 reads MRHNA; CDR2 reads SNTAGT. Trimming shortened V by 6 bases and J by 5 bases, and 13 bases separated the two germline ends. The CDR3 contains 13 residues. CDR3 DNA sequence: TGTGCCAGCAGCGGATCGACAGGTTATGGCTACACCTTC. Translation: CASSGSTGYGYTF.

The J gene is TRBJ2-1, the V gene TRBV7-2; tentative D call: TRBD1 (5 bases). The CDR3 is made up of 16 amino acids. Germline lookup yields CDR1 SGHTA and CDR2 FQGNSA. V was cut by 5 bases and J by 1 base, with 15 bases left in between. CDR3 in DNA: TGTGCCAGCAGCCAGGGCTGGCAGCTGTCCTACAATGAGCAGTTCTTC. Its translation: CASSQGWQLSYNEQFF.

The V call is TRBV5-5, the J call TRBJ2-3; D is undetermined. CDR1 and CDR2 from the germline V gene are SGHKS and YYEKEE (reference sequence). The V end was cut by 0 bases, the J end by 1 base, with 12 bases between. The CDR3 spans 16 residues. The CDR3 bases are TGTGCCAGCAGCTTGGCTTTGGCTTTGCGCACAGATACGCAGTATTTT. It is translated as CASSLALALRTDTQYF.

This chain links TRBV5-1 with TRBJ2-1; 7 nucleotides align to TRBD1. CDR3 length equals 16 residues. V was clipped by 1 base and J by 0 bases; unmatched bases: 4. Germline V gene lookup returns CDR1 SGHRS and CDR2 YFSETQ. The CDR3 nucleotides are TGCGCCAGCAGCTTGTTACAGGGGCGCTCCTACAATGAGCAGTTCTTC. Translating gives CASSLLQGRSYNEQFF. Based on the CDR3 plus reference TRBV5-1 and TRBJ2-1, the full variable domain is KAGVTQTPRYLIKTRGQQVTLSCSPISGHRSVSWYQQTPGQGLQFLFEYFSETQRNKGNFPGRFSGRQFSNSRSEMNVSTLELGDSALYLCASSLLQGRSYNEQFFGPGTRLTVL.

This clone was found a few times. The chain links TRBV14 to TRBJ2-1; D call uncertain. V was pared by 1 base and J by 8 bases, with 9 bases between. Germline lookup yields CDR1 SGHDN and CDR2 FVKESK. CDR3 length equals 13 residues. This CDR3 is CASSQGGLDEQFF. CDR3 coding DNA: TGTGCCAGCAGCCAAGGTGGGTTGGATGAGCAGTTCTTC.

This rearrangement joins TRBV16 to TRBJ1-6, with D uncertain. CDR3 length: 16 amino acids. Trimming cost V 1 base and J 5 bases, with 12 bases left between them. Germline values: CDR1 KGHSY, CDR2 FQNENV. CDR3 sequence: CASSQFDPSNNSPLHF. The CDR3 DNA reads TGTGCCAGCAGCCAATTTGATCCCAGTAATAATTCACCCCTCCACTTT.

The CDR3, as DNA: TGTGCCAGTAAACAGGAAAATCAGCCCCAGCATTTT. Residues: CASKQENQPQHF. The V gene is TRBV19, the J gene TRBJ1-5, with D maybe TRBD1 (5 bases). CDR3 size: 12 residues. Germline V gives CDR1 LNHDA, CDR2 SQIVND (reference sequence). With 7 bases removed from V and 4 bases from J, the gap between germline ends came to 8 bases.

This clone has a handful of counts. The V and J genes are TRBV27 and TRBJ2-5; TRBD2 might be the D (6 bases). V lost 4 bases and J lost 5, with 17 bases in between. The CDR3 totals 15 residues. Germline CDR1 is MNHEY and CDR2 is SMNVEV (reference sequence). The CDR3 nucleotides read TGTGCCAGCAGTTCCACTTGGACTGCGGGGGAGACCCAGTACTTC. Its translation: CASSSTWTAGETQYF.

This chain connects TRBV19 to TRBJ2-4; D is perhaps TRBD1 or TRBD2 (7 bases each). The V and J ends lost 9 bases and 0 bases respectively, with 18 bases between them. The CDR3 extends over 16 amino acids. The germline V gene has CDR1 LNHDA and CDR2 SQIVND (reference sequence). The chain's CDR3 is CASREQGGIAKNIQYF. The CDR3 DNA is TGTGCCAGCAGAGAGCAGGGGGGGATAGCCAAAAACATTCAGTACTTC.

Only a few counts were recorded for this clone. The chain couples TRBV4-1 to TRBJ2-6, with unresolved D. There are 18 residues in the CDR3. Trimming removed 1 base at V and 0 bases at J, with 13 bases between. The V gene's germline CDR1 is MGHRA and CDR2 YSYEKL. DNA of the CDR3: TGCGCCAGCAGCCAAGTCACGACCTCCAGCTCTGGGGCCAACGTCCTGACTTTC. It encodes CASSQVTTSSSGANVLTF.

The rearrangement joins TRBV2 to TRBJ2-6, with D hard to call. CDR3 length: 15 amino acids. V lost 10 bases and J lost 4, with 17 bases in between. CDR1 is SNHLY and CDR2 is FYNNEI in the germline V gene. This CDR3 reads CAIHLGHSGANVLTF. CDR3 nucleotide sequence: TGTGCCATACACCTCGGGCATTCCGGGGCCAACGTCCTGACTTTC.